A single sample is the source of the 13 T cell receptor beta chains below, sequenced in a study of CD8 T cells in ankylosing spondylitis. TCRdb passed the 5' RACE reads through MiXCR, listing each CDR3 protein once. This table has 200,000 to 250,000 distinct CDR3 sequences, around 24% appearing once. The specimen was blood, either unsorted or a sorted T cell fraction (not recorded which). The receptor source for this set is a male donor with ankylosing spondylitis or in good health (not recorded which).

This clonotype was recorded many times. Relative to the germline gene, one junction end is altered; a read error may explain this. The V call is TRBV20-1, the J call TRBJ2-4, with a possible D match to TRBD2 (6 bases). The CDR3 runs 12 residues. Per germline, CDR1 DFQATT and CDR2 SNEGSKA (reference sequence). The CDR3 DNA follows: TGCAGTGCTGAACTAGCCCAAAACATTCAGTACTTC. It specifies CSAELAQNIQYF.

On this clonotype itself: This CDR3 fails to terminate in the conserved phenylalanine or tryptophan, so it likely reflects a read error. The chain employs TRBV20-1 and TRBJ2-1, with 7 nucleotides matching TRBD2. CDR1 and CDR2 from the germline V gene are DFQATT and SNEGSKA (reference sequence). Germline trimming cut 4 bases from V and 7 bases from J; bases unmatched to any gene: 19. This CDR3 has 17 residues. CDR3 sequence reads: CSANPGLKIGSRNEQFL. DNA of the CDR3: TGCAGTGCTAACCCGGGACTAAAAATTGGTTCAAGAAATGAGCAGTTCCTC.

This clonotype was recorded many times. This chain connects TRBV28 to TRBJ1-6; D may be TRBD1 (6 bases). The CDR3 is 12 residues long. Trimming removed 6 bases at V and 7 bases at J, with 7 bases between. In germline, CDR1 is MDHEN, CDR2 SYDVKM. The CDR3 sequence: CASRGANSPLHF. CDR3 sequence (DNA): TGTGCCAGCAGGGGGGCGAATTCACCCCTCCACTTT.

This clonotype was recorded a few times. This chain uses TRBV20-1 with TRBJ1-5, with D perhaps matching TRBD1 (5 bases). V was cut by 0 bases and J by 7 bases, with 16 bases left in between. Germline CDR1 DFQATT, CDR2 SNEGSKA (reference sequence). This CDR3 is 15 amino acids long. DNA for the CDR3: TGCAGTGCTAGAGACCCCGGGACCCCGGGCCAGCCCCAGCATTTT. Its translation: CSARDPGTPGQPQHF.

DNA for the CDR3: TGCAGCGTGGAGGCGAGGGCAAGGGAGACCCAGTACTTC. This codes for CSVEARARETQYF. The genes are TRBV29-1 and TRBJ2-5; maybe TRBD2 (5 bases). Trimming cost V 6 bases and J 5 bases, with 16 bases left between them. The V gene's germline CDR1 is SQVTM and CDR2 ANQGSEA. The CDR3 sequence is 13 residues long.

This clonotype was found many times. CDR3 loop: CASRDSEAFF. The CDR3 DNA follows: TGTGCCAGCAGGGATTCTGAAGCTTTCTTT. This chain links TRBV25-1 with TRBJ1-1; no definite D call. This CDR3 contains 10 residues. V dropped 6 bases and J dropped 6 bases, with 5 bases sitting between them. Germline CDR1 is MGHDK and CDR2 is SYGVNS.

This clonotype was seen a few times. The chain employs TRBV6-5 and TRBJ1-6; 8 nucleotides align to TRBD1. Germline trimming cut 4 bases from V and 9 bases from J; bases unmatched to any gene: 8. This CDR3 has 15 residues. Germline CDR1 reads MNHEY; CDR2 reads SVGAGI. CDR3 sequence reads: CASSSKTGVGSPLHF. The CDR3 region has the DNA TGTGCCAGCAGTTCTAAGACAGGGGTTGGTTCACCCCTCCACTTT.

The chain carries TRBV6-1 and TRBJ1-1; D remains ambiguous. Per the germline V gene, CDR1 is MNHNS and CDR2 is SASEGT. V lost 5 bases and J 4 bases, leaving 17 bases between the germline ends. The CDR3 loop spans 15 amino acids. This CDR3 is CASSPGDLRPTEAFF. In DNA, the CDR3 is TGTGCCAGCAGTCCAGGAGACCTACGGCCCACTGAAGCTTTCTTT.

The chain couples TRBV5-4 to TRBJ2-7; D may be TRBD1 (5 bases). There are 13 residues in the CDR3. The V gene's germline CDR1 is SGHNT and CDR2 YYREEE (reference sequence). The V gene lost 5 bases and the J gene lost 6 bases, with 15 bases spanning the gap. The CDR3 protein is CASSPGLRLEQYF. CDR3 DNA: TGTGCCAGCAGTCCAGGGTTACGACTCGAGCAGTACTTC.

This clonotype was seen repeatedly, ten times or more. This chain links TRBV4-3 with TRBJ2-1; weak D call: TRBD2 (5 bases). This CDR3 region has 13 residues. Trimming took 0 bases from V and 10 from J, leaving 10 bases between them. The germline CDR1 and CDR2 sequences are LGHNA and YSLEER. In nucleotides, the CDR3 is TGCGCCAGCAGCCAAGAGAGGGATTTCGAGCAGTTCTTC. Residues: CASSQERDFEQFF.

This clonotype was picked up many times. The gene calls are TRBV6-1 and TRBJ2-6; D possibly matches TRBD1 or TRBD2 (6 bases each). The CDR3 has 17 residues. The V and J ends lost 6 bases and 2 bases respectively, with 17 bases between them. In germline, CDR1 is MNHNS, CDR2 SASEGT. The CDR3 region has the DNA TGTGCCAGCAGACCCGAGAGGGGGGTAGCTGGGGCCAACGTCCTGACTTTC. Translation gives CASRPERGVAGANVLTF.

This clonotype was counted ten times or more. V is TRBV7-3 and J is TRBJ2-2; no definite D call. Between the trimmed V and J ends, which lost 4 bases and 1 base, there was a span of 7 bases. The length of the CDR3 is 14 residues. Germline V lookup: CDR1 SGHTA, CDR2 FQGTGA. CDR3 in DNA: TGTGCCAGCAGCTCCAGCGTGAACACCGGGGAGCTGTTTTTT. Protein sequence: CASSSSVNTGELFF.

The gene calls are TRBV5-1 and TRBJ2-7; 8 nucleotides match TRBD1. The CDR3 covers 14 residues. Germline CDR1 SGHRS, CDR2 YFSETQ. V was clipped by 5 bases and J by 6 bases; unmatched bases: 10. CDR3 amino acids: CASRPNAGGSEQYF. The CDR3 DNA reads as TGCGCCAGCAGGCCTAACGCAGGGGGCAGCGAGCAGTACTTC.